A selection of T cell receptor beta chains follows, all from one sample in a study of vaccination effects on CD4 cells after COVID-19. This table comes from immunoSEQ multiplex PCR, and its TCRdb copy is limited to in-frame clones, with some not included. The sample holds about 60,000 clones, more than 80% seen once. Their cognate antigens are unknown. Sequenced material: CD4+ T cells from PBMCs cultured with HCoV-229E spike peptides, taken before COVID-19 vaccination. The origin of the receptors is a human donor who received a COVID-19 vaccine. The CDR3 runs from the conserved cysteine through the conserved F or W. D genes are given only for firm matches. Only some rows state a clone size, as once, few, many or a class for expanded clones.

d_gene: .
abundance: .
j_gene: TRBJ1-2
v_gene: TRBV19
CDR3aa: CASTQGRYGYTF
CDR3nt: TGTGCCAGTACCCAAGGACGGTATGGCTACACCTTC

d_gene: .
abundance: .
j_gene: TRBJ1-1
v_gene: TRBV6-4
CDR3aa: CASSQTTGPAEAFF
CDR3nt: TGTGCCAGCAGCCAGACAACTGGTCCGGCTGAAGCTTTCTTT

d_gene: TRBD1
abundance: .
j_gene: TRBJ1-6
v_gene: TRBV7-3
CDR3aa: CASSSRGGQYNSPLHF
CDR3nt: TGTGCCAGCAGCTCAAGGGGGGGACAGTATAATTCACCCCTCCACTTT

d_gene: .
abundance: .
j_gene: TRBJ1-1
v_gene: TRBV1
CDR3aa: CTSSQGLRENTEAFF
CDR3nt: TGCACCAGCAGCCAAGGCTTGCGGGAAAACACTGAAGCTTTCTTT

d_gene: TRBD1
abundance: .
j_gene: TRBJ1-2
v_gene: TRBV27
CDR3aa: CATRPSGQNYGYTF
CDR3nt: TGTGCCACCCGACCCTCGGGACAGAACTATGGCTACACCTTC

d_gene: .
abundance: .
j_gene: TRBJ2-5
v_gene: TRBV28
CDR3aa: CASSLWVQTQYF
CDR3nt: TGTGCCAGCAGTTTATGGGTCCAGACCCAGTACTTC

d_gene: .
abundance: once
j_gene: TRBJ1-2
v_gene: TRBV7-8
CDR3aa: CASGRGFTNYGYTF
CDR3nt: TGTGCCAGCGGTAGGGGGTTTACTAACTATGGCTACACCTTC

d_gene: TRBD2
abundance: .
j_gene: TRBJ2-3
v_gene: TRBV18
CDR3aa: CASSPPSGGAKDTQYF
CDR3nt: TGTGCCAGCTCACCACCCAGCGGGGGGGCGAAAGATACGCAGTATTTT

d_gene: TRBD1
abundance: .
j_gene: TRBJ1-4
v_gene: TRBV4-2
CDR3aa: CASSLPPGQGMEKLFF
CDR3nt: TGTGCCAGCAGCCTTCCTCCGGGACAGGGGATGGAAAAACTGTTTTTT

d_gene: TRBD2
abundance: .
j_gene: TRBJ2-3
v_gene: TRBV7-3
CDR3aa: CASSLTGGVGDTQYF
CDR3nt: TGTGCCAGCAGCTTAACGGGGGGGGTTGGAGATACGCAGTATTTT

d_gene: .
abundance: .
j_gene: TRBJ2-2
v_gene: TRBV5-8
CDR3aa: CASSRRGAGPGELFF
CDR3nt: TGTGCCAGCAGTAGGCGGGGCGCGGGCCCCGGGGAGCTGTTTTTT

d_gene: .
abundance: .
j_gene: TRBJ1-2
v_gene: TRBV7-3
CDR3aa: CASSIPGRGGYTF
CDR3nt: TGTGCCAGCAGCATCCCGGGACGCGGGGGCTACACCTTC

d_gene: .
abundance: .
j_gene: TRBJ2-5
v_gene: TRBV10-1
CDR3aa: CASSGSRGETQYF
CDR3nt: TGCGCCAGCAGTGGGTCGAGGGGAGAGACCCAGTACTTC

d_gene: .
abundance: .
j_gene: TRBJ1-1
v_gene: TRBV6-5
CDR3aa: CASSYRDTEAFF
CDR3nt: TGTGCCAGCAGTTACAGAGACACTGAAGCTTTCTTT

d_gene: .
abundance: .
j_gene: TRBJ1-5
v_gene: TRBV3-1/TRBV3-2
CDR3aa: CASSHRGTGNQPQHF
CDR3nt: TGTGCCAGCAGCCATAGGGGGACGGGCAATCAGCCCCAGCATTTT

d_gene: .
abundance: .
j_gene: TRBJ2-6
v_gene: TRBV27
CDR3aa: CASSLEGRLVSGANVLTF
CDR3nt: TGTGCCAGCAGTTTAGAGGGCAGGCTAGTCTCTGGGGCCAACGTCCTGACTTTC

d_gene: .
abundance: .
j_gene: TRBJ1-6
v_gene: TRBV29-1
CDR3aa: CSVGGDDNSPLHF
CDR3nt: TGCAGCGTTGGAGGGGACGACAATTCACCCCTCCACTTT

d_gene: .
abundance: .
j_gene: TRBJ1-2
v_gene: TRBV18
CDR3aa: CASSPDAGALYGYTF
CDR3nt: TGTGCCAGCTCACCGGATGCGGGGGCTTTATATGGCTACACCTTC

d_gene: .
abundance: .
j_gene: TRBJ1-5
v_gene: TRBV27
CDR3aa: CASSGPGHGPRPQHF
CDR3nt: TGTGCCAGCAGTGGACCGGGACACGGTCCAAGGCCCCAGCATTTT

d_gene: TRBD1
abundance: few
j_gene: TRBJ2-2
v_gene: TRBV2
CDR3aa: CASSGRTGGGELFF
CDR3nt: TGTGCCAGCAGTGGTAGGACAGGGGGCGGGGAGCTGTTTTTT

d_gene: .
abundance: .
j_gene: TRBJ1-1
v_gene: TRBV29-1
CDR3aa: CSGLTAMNTEAFF
CDR3nt: TGCAGCGGGTTAACAGCCATGAACACTGAAGCTTTCTTT

d_gene: TRBD2
abundance: .
j_gene: TRBJ2-5
v_gene: TRBV28
CDR3aa: CASSLRGGAEETQYF
CDR3nt: TGTGCCAGCAGTTTACGGGGGGGGGCTGAAGAGACCCAGTACTTC

d_gene: TRBD2
abundance: .
j_gene: TRBJ2-2
v_gene: TRBV10-1
CDR3aa: CASSSGGLNTGELFF
CDR3nt: TGCGCCAGCAGTAGCGGGGGCCTGAACACCGGGGAGCTGTTTTTT